The 6 T cell receptor beta chains listed next were all sequenced from one sample in a study of blood T cell repertoires in COVID-19. Profiling relied on immunoSEQ multiplex PCR, and the TCRdb table lists in-frame clones only, not all of them. The top ten clones hold approximately 4.5% of a sample with some 72,000 clones, around 90% of them seen once. Sequencing was carried out using peripheral blood. Receptor source: a man aged 45-65 years with active COVID-19.

The CDR3 is CASSLRGNYGYTF. The CDR3 DNA reads as TGTGCCAGCAGTTTGAGGGGGAACTATGGCTACACCTTC. This chain joins TRBV27 and TRBJ1-2; tentative D call: TRBD1 (6 bases). Per the germline V gene, CDR1 is MNHEY and CDR2 is SMNVEV (reference sequence). This CDR3 comprises 13 residues. V shed 3 bases and J shed 2 bases, with 7 bases lying between them.

This rearrangement joins TRBV10-3 to TRBJ2-6; TRBD2 might be the D (5 bases). Germline values: CDR1 ENHRY, CDR2 SYGVKD. Trimming shortened V by 6 bases and J by 0 bases, and 15 bases separated the two germline ends. This CDR3 has 17 amino acids. CDR3 nucleotide sequence: TGTGCCATCAGCGAAAGTGGGGAGAGCTCTGGGGCCAACGTCCTGACTTTC. This translates into CAISESGESSGANVLTF.

This chain connects TRBV5-8 to TRBJ1-2; D not resolved. Per germline, CDR1 SGHTS and CDR2 YDEGEE. This CDR3 region has 13 residues. V lost 1 base and J 6 bases, leaving 10 bases between the germline ends. In nucleotides, the CDR3 is TGTGCCAGCAGCTTGACAGTTAAGGATGGCTACACCTTC. Translating gives CASSLTVKDGYTF.

This chain joins TRBV28 and TRBJ1-2; 8 bases align to TRBD1. After removal of 5 bases from V and 8 bases from J, the junction contained 16 bases not matched to a gene. The CDR3 covers 16 residues. Germline lookup yields CDR1 MDHEN and CDR2 SYDVKM. The DNA of the CDR3 is TGTGCCAGCAGTCCCGGAACCCTGGACAGGGTGTGGGGCTACACCTTC. Residues: CASSPGTLDRVWGYTF.

The chain is built from TRBV7-3 and TRBJ1-1, with no clear D. V lost 4 bases and J 2 bases, leaving 17 bases between the germline ends. There are 16 residues in the CDR3. Germline V gene data show CDR1 as SGHTA and CDR2 as FQGTGA. DNA of the CDR3: TGTGCCAGCAGCTCAAGCTTTTGGGGAGCTAACACTGAAGCTTTCTTT. Amino acids: CASSSSFWGANTEAFF.

The sample holds a few counts of this clone. The gene calls are TRBV6-5 and TRBJ2-1; 7 bases match TRBD2. Germline V gives CDR1 MNHEY, CDR2 SVGAGI. V lost 7 bases and J lost 6; bases outside the gene matches: 12. There are 15 residues in the CDR3. CDR3 bases: TGTGCCAGCAAGGGGCAAAGACTAGCTGGCAATGAGCAGTTCTTC. Its protein product is CASKGQRLAGNEQFF.